This record looks at one TCR beta chain sequence and its context. Here immunoSEQ multiplex PCR was the method, and the copy in TCRdb shows in-frame clones only, minus some. The sample records around 2.3 million clones, under 97% being singletons. This sample stems from a study of shared clonotypes between healthy human individuals. V was cut by 0 bases and J by 5 bases, with 12 bases left in between. The germline gives CDR1 SGDLS, CDR2 YYNGEE. This CDR3 has 15 amino acids. The V and J genes are TRBV9 and TRBJ2-1, with TRBD2 as a possible D gene (6 bases). The origin of this receptor is a man aged 18 to 30 in good health. Sequencing used naive CD4+ T cells sorted from blood. The subset: CD45RA+ positively selected. The chain's CDR3 is CASSVGVTSNNEQFF. As DNA, the CDR3 is TGTGCCAGCAGCGTAGGGGTGACTAGTAACAATGAGCAGTTCTTC.